This entry lists 16 T cell receptor beta chains sequenced from one sample in a study of T cells in Graves' hyperthyroidism and ophthalmopathy. RNA transcripts gave rise to amplified TCR beta CDR3 regions. With the HTBI primer set, the TCR CDR3 went through a first round of RT-PCR. MiXCR, applied by TCRdb to the multiplex PCR reads, yields one record per CDR3 protein. The sample yields some 250,000 distinct CDR3 sequences, just over 14% seen once. Sequenced: blood. The origin of the receptors is a woman between 35 and 50 years old with Graves' hyperthyroidism that later progressed to Graves' ophthalmopathy.

The chain employs TRBV20-1 and TRBJ2-5, with 16 bases fitting TRBD2. From germline, CDR1 is DFQATT and CDR2 SNEGSKA (reference sequence). V dropped 6 bases and J dropped 6; count of bases not matched to a gene: 10. The CDR3 extends over 16 amino acids. The CDR3 reads CSAKGGLAGGRKTQYF. As DNA, the CDR3 is TGCAGTGCCAAGGGGGGACTAGCGGGAGGGCGAAAGACCCAGTACTTC.

V gene TRBV24-1 combines with J gene TRBJ2-3; TRBD2 aligns across 9 bases. Looked up from germline, CDR1 is KGHDR and CDR2 is SFDVKD. V shed 3 bases, J shed 4 bases, and the junction held 10 bases outside the gene matches. The CDR3 covers 17 residues. The CDR3 DNA reads TGTGCCACCAGTGATCCCCCGGGGCGGGAGGGCCCAGATACGCAGTATTTT. Its protein product is CATSDPPGREGPDTQYF.

This clonotype was picked up one time. This may be a read error: a much more frequent sequence differs by one nucleotide. V and J are TRBV28 and TRBJ2-3; D unclear. Looked up from germline, CDR1 is MDHEN and CDR2 is SYDVKM. The CDR3 totals 14 residues. Trimming took off 3 bases at V and 2 bases at J, with 9 bases between the two ends. The CDR3 bases are TGTGCCAGCAGTTTCTCGGATCTCACAGATACGCAGTATTTT. This translates into CASSFSDLTDTQYF.

In this sample, this clonotype turned up many times. V usage is TRBV5-5 and J usage is TRBJ2-3; 8 bases match TRBD2. The V gene's germline CDR1 is SGHKS and CDR2 YYEKEE (reference sequence). This CDR3 is 16 amino acids long. V gave up 3 bases and J gave up 1 base; unmatched junction bases: 7. The DNA for the CDR3 is TGTGCCAGCAGCTGGCGGACTAGCCGACGCACAGATACGCAGTATTTT. This encodes CASSWRTSRRTDTQYF.

This clonotype was recorded at least ten times. This chain links TRBV15 with TRBJ2-3, with D unclear. Trimming took 5 bases from V and 2 from J, leaving 20 bases between them. This CDR3 is built from 17 residues. Germline CDR1 LNHNV, CDR2 YYDKDF (reference sequence). The CDR3 loop is CATSPYRSEPFTDTQYF. CDR3 nucleotide sequence: TGTGCCACCAGCCCTTACCGGAGCGAGCCTTTCACAGATACGCAGTATTTT.

V and J are TRBV4-1 and TRBJ2-1, with 12 bases fitting TRBD2. Per the germline V gene, CDR1 is MGHRA and CDR2 is YSYEKL. V was pared by 3 bases and J by 6 bases, with 6 bases of the junction left unmatched. The CDR3 is made up of 16 amino acids. CDR3 nucleotides: TGCGCCAGCAGCCATCCTAGCGGGAGGGCCGGCAATGAGCAGTTCTTC. Protein: CASSHPSGRAGNEQFF.

The V and J genes are TRBV9 and TRBJ2-3; 9 nucleotides line up with TRBD2. The CDR3 spans 16 residues. Germline values: CDR1 SGDLS, CDR2 YYNGEE. V lost 0 bases, J lost 3 bases, and 5 bases stayed unmatched. CDR3 loop: CASSVGASGITDTQYF. The DNA for the CDR3 is TGTGCCAGCAGCGTAGGCGCTAGCGGGATTACAGATACGCAGTATTTT. Full variable domain (missing parts from reference TRBV9 and TRBJ2-3): DSGVTQTPKHLITATGQRVTLRCSPRSGDLSVYWYQQSLDQGLQFLIQYYNGEERAKGNILERFSAQQFPDLHSELNLSSLELGDSALYFCASSVGASGITDTQYFGPGTRLTVL.

This clonotype appeared many times. This rearrangement joins TRBV6-1 to TRBJ2-1; 9 nucleotides match TRBD1. Germline CDR1 and CDR2: MNHNS and SASEGT. The CDR3 has 16 residues. V shed 8 bases, J shed 6 bases, and the junction held 14 bases outside the gene matches. The CDR3 nucleotides read TGTGCCAGCGAAGTAGCAGCAGGACAGGGGTCCAATGAGCAGTTCTTC. Protein sequence: CASEVAAGQGSNEQFF.

Ten or more counts support this clonotype. The chain links TRBV10-3 to TRBJ1-5, with D hard to call. CDR1 is ENHRY, CDR2 SYGVKD, per germline. There are 13 residues in the CDR3. V lost 2 bases, J lost 1 base, and 3 bases lay in between. The CDR3 region is CAISEASNQPQHF. In nucleotides, the CDR3 is TGTGCCATCAGTGAGGCGAGCAATCAGCCCCAGCATTTT.

This clonotype occurred a few times. The rearrangement links TRBV19 to TRBJ2-1; TRBD1 matches at 10 bases. The CDR3 is made up of 15 amino acids. Germline trimming cut 4 bases from V and 7 bases from J; bases unmatched to any gene: 7. Looked up from germline, CDR1 is LNHDA and CDR2 is SQIVND (reference sequence). This chain's CDR3 is CASSTQTGGPNEQFF. The CDR3 region has the DNA TGTGCCAGTAGTACCCAGACAGGGGGCCCAAATGAGCAGTTCTTC.

The chain carries TRBV9 and TRBJ2-7; 9 bases are a match to TRBD2. CDR1 and CDR2 from the germline V gene are SGDLS and YYNGEE. The CDR3 consists of 15 residues. Trimming at V came to 0 bases and at J to 5 bases, leaving 6 bases not matched to a gene. The CDR3 is CASSVGVSGSHEQYF. CDR3 DNA sequence: TGTGCCAGCAGCGTAGGCGTTAGCGGGAGCCACGAGCAGTACTTC.

This clonotype has ten or more counts. The J gene is TRBJ2-1, the V gene TRBV12-3 or TRBV12-4; tentatively, D is TRBD2 (6 bases). The CDR3 consists of 15 residues. V was clipped by 6 bases and J by 4 bases, with 16 bases between them. The CDR3 coding sequence is TGTGCCAGCAGGGCCTGGGGTAGCGGATACAATGAGCAGTTCTTC. This encodes CASRAWGSGYNEQFF.

This clonotype was counted a few times. A much larger clone lies one base from this, so it may be a read error. This rearrangement joins TRBV20-1 to TRBJ1-1, with a weak D call TRBD1 (5 bases). Germline assignment: CDR1 DFQATT and CDR2 SNEGSKA (reference sequence). This CDR3 is 11 amino acids long. CDR3 amino acids: CNARVGEVAFF. The CDR3 DNA sequence: TGCAATGCTAGAGTGGGGGAAGTGGCTTTCTTT.

The chain combines TRBV10-3 with TRBJ2-3; unclear D gene. Germline V gives CDR1 ENHRY, CDR2 SYGVKD. Trimming removed 4 bases at V and 4 bases at J, with 15 bases between. CDR3 size: 15 residues. The CDR3 here is CAISGASVSADTQYF. The CDR3 coding sequence is TGTGCCATCAGTGGGGCCTCCGTCTCCGCAGATACGCAGTATTTT.

This clonotype showed up many times. The rearrangement joins TRBV10-3 to TRBJ2-7; 7 nucleotides match TRBD2. V shed 3 bases and J 3 bases; nucleotides not matched to a gene: 5. CDR1 ENHRY and CDR2 SYGVKD come from the germline V gene. The CDR3 spans 14 residues. This CDR3 reads CAISDTSVVYEQYF. The CDR3 region has the DNA TGTGCCATCAGTGACACTAGCGTAGTCTACGAGCAGTACTTC.

CDR3 nucleotide sequence: TGTGCCAGCAGTTCGCCATTTCAGGGGATTTACGACTATGGCTACACCTTC. Its protein product is CASSSPFQGIYDYGYTF. The J gene is TRBJ1-2, the V gene TRBV28; the D gene is possibly TRBD1 (6 bases). The CDR3 spans 17 residues. Germline assignment: CDR1 MDHEN and CDR2 SYDVKM. Between the trimmed V and J ends, which lost 4 bases and 3 bases, there was a span of 21 bases.